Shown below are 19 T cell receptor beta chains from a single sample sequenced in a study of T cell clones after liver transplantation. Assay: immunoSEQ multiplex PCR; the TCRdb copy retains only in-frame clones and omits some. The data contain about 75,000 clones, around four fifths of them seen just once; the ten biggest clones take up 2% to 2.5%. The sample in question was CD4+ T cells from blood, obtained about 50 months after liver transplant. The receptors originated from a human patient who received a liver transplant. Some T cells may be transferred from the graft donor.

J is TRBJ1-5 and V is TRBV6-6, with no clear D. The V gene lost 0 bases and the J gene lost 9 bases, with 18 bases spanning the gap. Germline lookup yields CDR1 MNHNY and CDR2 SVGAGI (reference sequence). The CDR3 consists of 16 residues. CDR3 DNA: TGTGCCAGCAGTTACTCGAGCAATCGGGATTCCCTGCCCCAGCATTTT. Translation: CASSYSSNRDSLPQHF.

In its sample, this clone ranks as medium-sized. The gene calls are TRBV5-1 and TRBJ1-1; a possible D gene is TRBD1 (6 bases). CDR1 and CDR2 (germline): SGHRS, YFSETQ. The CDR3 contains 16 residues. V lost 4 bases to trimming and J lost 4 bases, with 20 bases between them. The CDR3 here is CASSLTGSRGFTEAFF. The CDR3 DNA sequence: TGCGCCAGCAGCCTGACAGGAAGTCGGGGTTTCACTGAAGCTTTCTTT. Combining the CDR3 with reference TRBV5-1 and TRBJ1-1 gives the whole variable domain KAGVTQTPRYLIKTRGQQVTLSCSPISGHRSVSWYQQTPGQGLQFLFEYFSETQRNKGNFPGRFSGRQFSNSRSEMNVSTLELGDSALYLCASSLTGSRGFTEAFFGQGTRLTVV.

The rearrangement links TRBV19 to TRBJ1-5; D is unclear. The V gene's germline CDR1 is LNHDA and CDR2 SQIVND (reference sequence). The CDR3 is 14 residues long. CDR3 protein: CVTDDRYSNQPQHF. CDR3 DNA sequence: TGTGTCACCGACGACCGATATAGCAATCAGCCCCAGCATTTT. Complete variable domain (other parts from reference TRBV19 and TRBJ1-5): DGGITQSPKYLFRKEGQNVTLSCEQNLNHDAMYWYRQDPGQGLRLIYYSQIVNDFQKGDIAEGYSVSREKKESFPLTVTSAQKNPTAFYLCVTDDRYSNQPQHFGDGTRLSIL.

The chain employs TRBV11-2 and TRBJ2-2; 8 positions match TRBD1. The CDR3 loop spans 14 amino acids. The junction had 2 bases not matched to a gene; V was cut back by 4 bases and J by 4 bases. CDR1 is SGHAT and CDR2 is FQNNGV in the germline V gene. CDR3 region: CASSSQGVTGELFF. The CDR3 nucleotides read TGTGCCAGCAGCTCACAGGGGGTCACCGGGGAGCTGTTTTTT.

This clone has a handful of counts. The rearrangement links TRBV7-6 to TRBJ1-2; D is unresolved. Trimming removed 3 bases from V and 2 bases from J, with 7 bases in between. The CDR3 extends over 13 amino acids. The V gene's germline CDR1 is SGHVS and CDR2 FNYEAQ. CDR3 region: CASSLTVNYGYTF. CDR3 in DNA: TGTGCCAGCAGCTTGACGGTAAACTATGGCTACACCTTC.

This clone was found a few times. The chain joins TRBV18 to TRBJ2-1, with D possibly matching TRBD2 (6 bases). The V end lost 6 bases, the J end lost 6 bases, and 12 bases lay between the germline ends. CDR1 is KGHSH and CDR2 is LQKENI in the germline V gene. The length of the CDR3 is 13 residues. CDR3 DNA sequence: TGTGCCAGCTCGTCCGGGACTCTCAATGAGCAGTTCTTC. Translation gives CASSSGTLNEQFF.

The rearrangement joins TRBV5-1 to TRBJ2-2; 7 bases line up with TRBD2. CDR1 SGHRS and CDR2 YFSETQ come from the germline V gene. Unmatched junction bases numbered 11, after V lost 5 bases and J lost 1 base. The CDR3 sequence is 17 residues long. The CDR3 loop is CASSSALAGENTGELFF. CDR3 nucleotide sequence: TGCGCCAGCAGTTCGGCTTTAGCGGGTGAGAACACCGGGGAGCTGTTTTTT.

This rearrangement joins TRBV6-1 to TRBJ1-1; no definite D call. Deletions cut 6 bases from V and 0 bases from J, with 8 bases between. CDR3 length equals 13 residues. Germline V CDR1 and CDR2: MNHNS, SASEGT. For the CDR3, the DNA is TGTGCCAGCAGACCCACGGTGAACACTGAAGCTTTCTTT. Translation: CASRPTVNTEAFF.

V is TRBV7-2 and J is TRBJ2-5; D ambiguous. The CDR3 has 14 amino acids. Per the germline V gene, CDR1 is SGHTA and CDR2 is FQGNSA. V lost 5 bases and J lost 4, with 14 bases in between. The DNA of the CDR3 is TGTGCCAGCAGCCCCGTTAAAGAGCGAGAGACCCAGTACTTC. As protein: CASSPVKERETQYF.

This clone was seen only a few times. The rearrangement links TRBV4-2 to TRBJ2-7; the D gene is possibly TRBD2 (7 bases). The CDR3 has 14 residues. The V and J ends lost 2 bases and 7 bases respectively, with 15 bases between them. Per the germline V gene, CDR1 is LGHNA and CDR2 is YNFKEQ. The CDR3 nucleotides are TGTGCCAGCAGCCAATCAACCGGGGGGCCTGAGCAGTACTTC. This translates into CASSQSTGGPEQYF.

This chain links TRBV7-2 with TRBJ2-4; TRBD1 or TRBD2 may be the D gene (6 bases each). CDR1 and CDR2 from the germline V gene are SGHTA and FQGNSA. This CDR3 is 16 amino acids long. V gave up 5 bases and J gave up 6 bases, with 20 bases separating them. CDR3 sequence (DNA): TGTGCCAGCAGCCCCCACGGGGGCGGTGGGCCAAACATTCAGTACTTC. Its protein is CASSPHGGGGPNIQYF.

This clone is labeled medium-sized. The CDR3 DNA is TGTGCCAGCAGCTTCGGACTACGCGGGTCTTACGAGCAGTACTTC. Translation: CASSFGLRGSYEQYF. The chain is built from TRBV11-2 and TRBJ2-7; TRBD2 is a possible D gene (6 bases). The CDR3 covers 15 residues. V was shortened by 3 bases and J by 4 bases, with 16 bases between the two germline ends. CDR1 is SGHAT, CDR2 FQNNGV, per germline.

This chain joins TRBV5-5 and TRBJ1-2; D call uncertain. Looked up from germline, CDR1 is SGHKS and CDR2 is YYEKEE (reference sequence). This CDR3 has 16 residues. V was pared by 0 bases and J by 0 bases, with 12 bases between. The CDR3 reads CASSLGYQRSNYGYTF. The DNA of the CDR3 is TGTGCCAGCAGCTTGGGGTACCAGAGGTCTAACTATGGCTACACCTTC.

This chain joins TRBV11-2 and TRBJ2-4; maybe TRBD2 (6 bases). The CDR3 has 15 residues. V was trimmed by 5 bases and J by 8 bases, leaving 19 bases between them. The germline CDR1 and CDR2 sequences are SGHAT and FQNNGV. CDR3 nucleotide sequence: TGTGCCAGCAGCCCACCGGGACTCCACGGAGACATTCAGTACTTC. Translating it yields CASSPPGLHGDIQYF.

This CDR3 is CASSHVGQGPGELFF. CDR3 in DNA: TGCGCCAGCAGCCACGTCGGACAGGGCCCCGGGGAGCTGTTTTTT. The genes are TRBV4-3 and TRBJ2-2, with 8 bases lining up with TRBD1. The ends lost 3 bases at V and 6 bases at J; junction bases unmatched: 6. CDR3 size: 15 residues. The V gene's germline CDR1 is LGHNA and CDR2 YSLEER.

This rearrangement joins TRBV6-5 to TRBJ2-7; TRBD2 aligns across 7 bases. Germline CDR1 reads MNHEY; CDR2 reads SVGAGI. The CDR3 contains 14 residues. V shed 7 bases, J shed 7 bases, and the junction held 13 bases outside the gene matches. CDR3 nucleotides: TGTGCCAGCAAGCGGGGCCACGAATCGGGAGAGCAGTACTTC. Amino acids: CASKRGHESGEQYF.

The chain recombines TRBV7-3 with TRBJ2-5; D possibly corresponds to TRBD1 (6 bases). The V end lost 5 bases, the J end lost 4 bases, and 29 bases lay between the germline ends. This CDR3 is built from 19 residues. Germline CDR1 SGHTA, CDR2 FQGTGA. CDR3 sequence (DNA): TGTGCCAGCAGCCCGGCTGCATTGGGGGCCCCTTTCGGGGTAGAGACCCAGTACTTC. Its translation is CASSPAALGAPFGVETQYF.

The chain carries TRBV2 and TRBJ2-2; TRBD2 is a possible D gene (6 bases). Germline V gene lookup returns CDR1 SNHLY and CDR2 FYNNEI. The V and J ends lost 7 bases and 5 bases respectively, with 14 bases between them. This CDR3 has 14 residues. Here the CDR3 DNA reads TGTGCCAGCATTTACCTGGGGGGAACCGGGGAGCTGTTTTTT. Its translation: CASIYLGGTGELFF.

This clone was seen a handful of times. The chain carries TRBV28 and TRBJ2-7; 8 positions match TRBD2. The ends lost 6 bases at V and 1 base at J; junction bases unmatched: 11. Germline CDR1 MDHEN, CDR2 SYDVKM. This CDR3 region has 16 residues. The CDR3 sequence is CASRARGAGGSYEQYF. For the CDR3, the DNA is TGTGCCAGCAGGGCCCGGGGCGCGGGGGGTTCCTACGAGCAGTACTTC.